These 18 T cell receptor beta chains were all obtained from the same sample, sequenced in a study of regulatory T cells in long-lasting Graves disease. Construction of the TCR beta libraries employed iRepertoire HTBI primers in conjunction with Arm-PCR of CDR3 regions. MiXCR, run by TCRdb on the multiplex PCR reads, gives a single entry per CDR3 protein. The table includes hundreds of thousands of distinct CDR3 sequences, 30% detected once. Time point reported: persistent/refractory GD, antithyroid drugs over 5 years with positive TRAb. With RNA extracted from PBMCs as input, the TCR library was made. The source material was peripheral blood mononuclear cells (PBMCs), sampled when the disease was refractory, from a patient treated with antithyroid drugs. The receptors were gathered from a female donor with Graves disease.

This rearrangement joins TRBV5-5 to TRBJ1-1; no clear D. CDR3 size: 15 residues. Per the germline V gene, CDR1 is SGHKS and CDR2 is YYEKEE (reference sequence). Trimming took 1 base from V and 5 from J, leaving 15 bases between them. The CDR3 DNA is TGTGCCAGCAGCTTGAGCGGACCCCCGGCGACTGAAGCTTTCTTT. Residues: CASSLSGPPATEAFF.

This clonotype showed up just a few times. The V and J genes are TRBV20-1 and TRBJ2-7; 8 bases line up with TRBD1. Germline V CDR1 and CDR2: DFQATT, SNEGSKA (reference sequence). V dropped 1 base and J dropped 2; count of bases not matched to a gene: 7. The CDR3 extends over 15 amino acids. The CDR3 is CSARGTDRDPYEQYF. DNA for the CDR3: TGCAGTGCTAGAGGGACGGACAGGGACCCCTACGAGCAGTACTTC.

For this clonotype: A read error may explain this, as a much larger clone is one base away. The CDR3 end shows no conserved phenylalanine or tryptophan, and so a read error is likely. V usage is TRBV2 and J usage is TRBJ1-2; a possible D gene is TRBD1 (6 bases). This CDR3 region has 12 residues. V lost 6 bases and J 4 bases, leaving 9 bases between the germline ends. Germline V CDR1 and CDR2: SNHLY, FYNNEI. The DNA for the CDR3 is TGTGCCAGCAGGGGACACACCTATGGCTACACCCTC. Translation: CASRGHTYGYTL.

This chain uses TRBV11-2 with TRBJ1-1, with unresolved D. This CDR3 is built from 14 residues. CDR1 is SGHAT, CDR2 FQNNGV, per germline. V lost 4 bases to trimming and J lost 5 bases, with 14 bases between them. CDR3 sequence: CASSSEGVWTEAFF. The CDR3 DNA is TGTGCCAGCAGCTCGGAGGGAGTGTGGACTGAAGCTTTCTTT.

The CDR3, as DNA: TGTGCCAGCAGTGAAGCTTCCCAACTAGCTTACAATGAGCAGTTCTTC. Residues: CASSEASQLAYNEQFF. The chain employs TRBV2 and TRBJ2-1; possibly TRBD2 for D (6 bases). V shed 0 bases and J shed 4 bases, with 13 bases lying between them. The CDR3 consists of 16 residues. Germline CDR1 SNHLY, CDR2 FYNNEI.

Turning to this clonotype: At one end the junction does not follow the germline gene, possibly because of a read error. The chain joins TRBV19 to TRBJ1-1; 7 positions agree with TRBD1. This CDR3 is built from 16 residues. Germline V CDR1 and CDR2: LNHDA, SQIVND (reference sequence). CDR3 protein: CASMEGARIMNTEALF. The CDR3 bases are TGTGCCAGTATGGAGGGGGCGCGGATCATGAACACTGAAGCTCTCTTT. The full variable domain, completed using reference TRBV19 and TRBJ1-1, is DGGITQSPKYLFRKEGQNVTLSCEQNLNHDAMYWYRQDPGQGLRLIYYSQIVNDFQKGDIAEGYSVSREKKESFPLTVTSAQKNPTAFYLCASMEGARIMNTEALFGQGTRLTVV.

This clonotype was seen only a few times. The chain combines TRBV19 with TRBJ1-5; 8 bases match TRBD1. Looked up from germline, CDR1 is LNHDA and CDR2 is SQIVND (reference sequence). The V and J ends lost 4 bases and 3 bases, in that order; junction bases with no gene match: 11. The CDR3 runs to 17 residues. DNA for the CDR3: TGTGCCAGTAGTAGGGAGGACAGGGAGGGATACAATCAGCCCCAGCATTTT. It specifies CASSREDREGYNQPQHF.

This clonotype was counted at least ten times. The chain is built from TRBV2 and TRBJ1-1; D unclear. V gave up 2 bases and J gave up 1 base, with 5 bases separating them. This CDR3 has 13 residues. Germline CDR1 and CDR2: SNHLY and FYNNEI. This CDR3 reads CASSERQNTEAFF. CDR3 coding DNA: TGTGCCAGCAGTGAAAGACAGAACACTGAAGCTTTCTTT.

The chain couples TRBV25-1 to TRBJ1-6, with D hard to call. CDR1 is MGHDK and CDR2 is SYGVNS in the germline V gene. The CDR3 loop spans 13 amino acids. Trimming removed 2 bases from V and 7 bases from J, with 6 bases in between. The CDR3 DNA reads as TGTGCCAGCAGTGAACTAATGAATTCACCCCTCCACTTT. This sequence encodes CASSELMNSPLHF.

The rearrangement joins TRBV6-1 to TRBJ2-2, with unresolved D. V gave up 8 bases and J gave up 2 bases, with 12 bases separating them. The germline CDR1 and CDR2 sequences are MNHNS and SASEGT. The CDR3 loop spans 14 amino acids. Here the CDR3 reads CASRVGLNTGELFF. DNA of the CDR3: TGTGCCAGCCGAGTCGGCCTCAACACCGGGGAGCTGTTTTTT.

This clonotype appeared a single time. The V and J genes are TRBV12-3 or TRBV12-4 and TRBJ1-5; D remains ambiguous. Trimming pared 3 bases from V and 3 bases from J, leaving 9 bases between. CDR3 length: 14 residues. The CDR3 DNA reads TGTGCCAGCAGTTTTCGGCCAGACAATCAGCCCCAGCATTTT. It specifies CASSFRPDNQPQHF.

V is TRBV6-1 and J is TRBJ1-5; D is unresolved. Trimming stripped 4 bases from V and 3 bases from J, with 7 bases between. CDR1 and CDR2 from the germline V gene are MNHNS and SASEGT. There are 13 residues in the CDR3. CDR3 amino acids: CASSVRLNQPQHF. For the CDR3, the DNA is TGTGCCAGCAGTGTCCGTCTCAATCAGCCCCAGCATTTT.

In regard to this clonotype: Relative to the germline gene, one junction end is altered; a read error may explain this. The J gene is TRBJ2-7, the V gene TRBV2; possibly TRBD1 or TRBD2 for D (7 bases each). The germline CDR1 and CDR2 sequences are SNHLY and FYNNEI. The CDR3 spans 16 residues. The CDR3 sequence is CVSSEGGGQRTYEQYF. CDR3 sequence (DNA): TGTGTCAGCAGTGAAGGGGGGGGACAGCGTACCTACGAGCAGTACTTC.

This clonotype was picked up a small number of times. The V gene is TRBV10-3, the J gene TRBJ2-5; no clear D gene. Germline V lookup: CDR1 ENHRY, CDR2 SYGVKD. The CDR3 has 14 amino acids. Trimming took off 5 bases at V and 3 bases at J, with 13 bases between the two ends. The CDR3 spells CAISIAGTKETQYF. CDR3 in DNA: TGTGCCATCAGTATCGCAGGAACAAAAGAGACCCAGTACTTC.

Points on this clonotype: Since the CDR3 does not end with the conserved phenylalanine or tryptophan, this likely comes from a read error. The rearrangement links TRBV7-3 to TRBJ2-2; D is possibly TRBD2 (6 bases). Trimming shortened V by 2 bases and J by 5 bases, and 12 bases separated the two germline ends. From germline, CDR1 is SGHTA and CDR2 FQGTGA. This CDR3 contains 15 residues. CDR3 sequence: CASSLLAGRTGELFL. In nucleotides, the CDR3 is TGTGCCAGCAGCTTACTTGCGGGAAGGACCGGGGAGCTGTTTCTT.

This clonotype has just a few counts. This chain uses TRBV20-1 with TRBJ2-7; tentative D call: TRBD2 (6 bases). This CDR3 has 14 residues. V lost 0 bases, J lost 3 bases, and 12 bases lay in between. Per the germline V gene, CDR1 is DFQATT and CDR2 is SNEGSKA (reference sequence). CDR3 DNA: TGCAGTGCTAGAGAACGGGGACTTGGCTACGAGCAGTACTTC. Its translation is CSARERGLGYEQYF.

The V gene is TRBV5-6, the J gene TRBJ1-2; 7 nucleotides align to TRBD1. CDR1 is SGHDT, CDR2 YYEEEE, per germline. V lost 4 bases to trimming and J lost 3 bases; unmatched junction nucleotides: 15. The CDR3 length is 17 residues. CDR3 sequence (DNA): TGTGCCAGCAGCCCTCCCCCGGACAGGTTTCTTGACTATGGCTACACCTTC. Protein product: CASSPPPDRFLDYGYTF.

The chain combines TRBV7-9 with TRBJ1-2; D may be TRBD1 (5 bases). The germline CDR1 and CDR2 sequences are SEHNR and FQNEAQ (reference sequence). The CDR3 runs 12 residues. V dropped 1 base and J dropped 9 bases, with 9 bases sitting between them. CDR3 bases: TGTGCCAGCAGCTTAGAAACAGGCCGCTACACCTTC. Translating it yields CASSLETGRYTF.